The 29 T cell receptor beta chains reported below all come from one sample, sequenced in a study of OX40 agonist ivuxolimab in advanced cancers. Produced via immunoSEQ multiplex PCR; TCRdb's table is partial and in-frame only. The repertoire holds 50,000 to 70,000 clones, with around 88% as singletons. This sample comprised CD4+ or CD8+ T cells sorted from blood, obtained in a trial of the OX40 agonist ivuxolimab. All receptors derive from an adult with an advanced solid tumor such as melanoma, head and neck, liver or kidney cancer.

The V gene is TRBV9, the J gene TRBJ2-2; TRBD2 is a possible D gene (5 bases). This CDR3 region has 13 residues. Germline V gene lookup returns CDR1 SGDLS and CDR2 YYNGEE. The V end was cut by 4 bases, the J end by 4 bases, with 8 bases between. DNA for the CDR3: TGTGCCAGCAGCCCCGGGGTCACCGGGGAGCTGTTTTTT. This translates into CASSPGVTGELFF.

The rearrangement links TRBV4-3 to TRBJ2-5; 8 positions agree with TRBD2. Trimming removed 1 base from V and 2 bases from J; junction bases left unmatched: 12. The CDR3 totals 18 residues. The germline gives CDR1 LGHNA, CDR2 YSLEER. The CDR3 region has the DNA TGCGCCAGCAGCCAAGGACCCCCGGGACTAGGGGCTCAAGAGACCCAGTACTTC. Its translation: CASSQGPPGLGAQETQYF.

In nucleotides, the CDR3 is TGTGCCAGCTCCTCAGGGTCAGCCGGCTACACCTTC. Translation gives CASSSGSAGYTF. This chain uses TRBV27 with TRBJ1-2; TRBD1 might be the D (5 bases). The V and J ends lost 8 bases and 8 bases respectively, with 15 bases between them. The CDR3 contains 12 residues. Germline lookup yields CDR1 MNHEY and CDR2 SMNVEV (reference sequence).

CDR3: CASSQEMMDSNYGYTF. The CDR3 coding sequence is TGTGCCAGCAGCCAAGAAATGATGGATTCTAACTATGGCTACACCTTC. This rearrangement joins TRBV7-9 to TRBJ1-2; D is ambiguous. Trimming pared 5 bases from V and 0 bases from J, leaving 16 bases between. The CDR3 is 16 residues long. The germline gives CDR1 SEHNR, CDR2 FQNEAQ (reference sequence).

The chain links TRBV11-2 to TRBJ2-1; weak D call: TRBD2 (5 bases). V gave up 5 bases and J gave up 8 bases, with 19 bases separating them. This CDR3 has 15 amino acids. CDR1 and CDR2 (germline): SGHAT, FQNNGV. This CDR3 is CASSPLEGGFYEQFF. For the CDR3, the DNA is TGTGCCAGCAGCCCCCTAGAGGGTGGGTTTTATGAGCAGTTCTTC.

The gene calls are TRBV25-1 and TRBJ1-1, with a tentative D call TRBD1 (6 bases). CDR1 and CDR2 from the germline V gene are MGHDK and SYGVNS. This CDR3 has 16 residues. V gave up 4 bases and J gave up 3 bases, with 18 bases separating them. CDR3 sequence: CASSAGGGLRDTEAFF. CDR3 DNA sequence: TGTGCCAGCAGTGCCGGGGGGGGGCTTCGGGACACTGAAGCTTTCTTT.

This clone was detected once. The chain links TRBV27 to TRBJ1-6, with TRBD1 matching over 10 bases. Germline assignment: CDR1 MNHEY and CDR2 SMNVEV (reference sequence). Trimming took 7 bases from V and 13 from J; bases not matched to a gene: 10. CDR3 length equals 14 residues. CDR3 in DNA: TGTGCCAGCACCCAGACAGGGGGCGCGTCCCCCCTCCACTTT. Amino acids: CASTQTGGASPLHF.

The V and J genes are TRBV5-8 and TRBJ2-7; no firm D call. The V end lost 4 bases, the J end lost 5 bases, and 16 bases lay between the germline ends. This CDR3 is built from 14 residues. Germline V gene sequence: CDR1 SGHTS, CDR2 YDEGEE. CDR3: CASSPKLGRHEQYF. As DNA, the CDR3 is TGTGCCAGCAGCCCGAAACTGGGCCGACACGAGCAGTACTTC.

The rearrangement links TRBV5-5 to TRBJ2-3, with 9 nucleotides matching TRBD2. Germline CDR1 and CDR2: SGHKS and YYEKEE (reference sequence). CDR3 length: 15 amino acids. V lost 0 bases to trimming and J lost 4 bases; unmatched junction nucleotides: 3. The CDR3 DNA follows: TGTGCCAGCAGCTTGGTGGGACTAGCCGCAGATACGCAGTATTTT. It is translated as CASSLVGLAADTQYF.

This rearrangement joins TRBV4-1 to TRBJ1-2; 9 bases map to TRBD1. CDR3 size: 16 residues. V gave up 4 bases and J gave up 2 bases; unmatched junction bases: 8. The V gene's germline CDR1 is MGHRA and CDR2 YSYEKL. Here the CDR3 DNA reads TGCGCCAGCAGCCCCGAGGGACAGGGATGGAACTATGGCTACACCTTC. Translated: CASSPEGQGWNYGYTF.

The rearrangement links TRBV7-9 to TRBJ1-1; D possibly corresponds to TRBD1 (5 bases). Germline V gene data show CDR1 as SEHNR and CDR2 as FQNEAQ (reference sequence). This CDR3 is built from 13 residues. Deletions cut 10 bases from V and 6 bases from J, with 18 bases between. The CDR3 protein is CATLRDGVPEAFF. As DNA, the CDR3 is TGTGCCACCCTGAGGGACGGAGTACCTGAAGCTTTCTTT.

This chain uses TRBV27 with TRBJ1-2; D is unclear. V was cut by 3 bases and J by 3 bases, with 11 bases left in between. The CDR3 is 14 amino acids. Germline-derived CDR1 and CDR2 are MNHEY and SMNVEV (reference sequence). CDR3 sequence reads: CASSFSGLDYGYTF. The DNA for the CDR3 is TGTGCCAGCAGTTTCTCGGGTCTGGACTATGGCTACACCTTC.

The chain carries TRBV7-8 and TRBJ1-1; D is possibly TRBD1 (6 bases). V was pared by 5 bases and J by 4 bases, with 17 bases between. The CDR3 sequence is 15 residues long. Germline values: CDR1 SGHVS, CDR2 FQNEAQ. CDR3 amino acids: CASSLLGGGGTEAFF. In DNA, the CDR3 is TGTGCCAGCAGCCTCCTAGGGGGGGGTGGCACTGAAGCTTTCTTT.

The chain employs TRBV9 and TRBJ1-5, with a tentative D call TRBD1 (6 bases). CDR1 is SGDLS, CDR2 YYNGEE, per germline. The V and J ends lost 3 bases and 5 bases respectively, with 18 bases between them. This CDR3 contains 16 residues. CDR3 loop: CASSETTGREDQPQHF. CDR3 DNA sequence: TGTGCCAGCAGCGAGACAACAGGGCGGGAGGATCAGCCCCAGCATTTT.

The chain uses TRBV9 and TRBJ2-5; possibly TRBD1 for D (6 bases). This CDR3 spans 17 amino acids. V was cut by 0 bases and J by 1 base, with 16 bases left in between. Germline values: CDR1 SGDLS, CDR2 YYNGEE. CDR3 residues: CASSVGQGWGSQETQYF. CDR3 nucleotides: TGTGCCAGCAGCGTAGGGCAGGGGTGGGGGTCCCAAGAGACCCAGTACTTC.

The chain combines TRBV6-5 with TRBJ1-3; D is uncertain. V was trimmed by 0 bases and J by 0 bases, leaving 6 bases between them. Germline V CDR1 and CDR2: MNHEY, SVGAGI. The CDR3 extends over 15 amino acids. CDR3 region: CASSYSIFSGNTIYF. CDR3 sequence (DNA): TGTGCCAGCAGTTACTCGATTTTCTCTGGAAACACCATATATTTT.

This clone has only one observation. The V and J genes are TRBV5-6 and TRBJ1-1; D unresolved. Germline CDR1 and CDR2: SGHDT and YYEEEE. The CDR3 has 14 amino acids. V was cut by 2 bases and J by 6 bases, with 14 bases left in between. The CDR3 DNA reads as TGTGCCAGCAGCTTTGGAACGGGTGGGCCTGAAGCTTTCTTT. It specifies CASSFGTGGPEAFF. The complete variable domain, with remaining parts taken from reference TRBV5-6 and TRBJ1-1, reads DAGVTQSPTHLIKTRGQQVTLRCSPKSGHDTVSWYQQALGQGPQFIFQYYEEEERQRGNFPDRFSGHQFPNYSSELNVNALLLGDSALYLCASSFGTGGPEAFFGQGTRLTVV.

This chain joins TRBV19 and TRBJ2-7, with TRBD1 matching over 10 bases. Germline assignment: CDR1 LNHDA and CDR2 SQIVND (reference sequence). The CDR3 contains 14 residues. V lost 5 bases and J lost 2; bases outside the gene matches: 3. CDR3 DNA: TGTGCCAGTAGTCCCGGGACAGGGGCCTACGAGCAGTACTTC. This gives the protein CASSPGTGAYEQYF.

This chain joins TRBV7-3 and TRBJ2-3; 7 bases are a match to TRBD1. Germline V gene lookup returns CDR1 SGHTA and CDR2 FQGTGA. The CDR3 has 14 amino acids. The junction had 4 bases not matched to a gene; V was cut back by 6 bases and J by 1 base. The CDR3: CASSPGQGTDTQYF. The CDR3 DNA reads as TGTGCCAGCAGTCCCGGACAGGGCACAGATACGCAGTATTTT. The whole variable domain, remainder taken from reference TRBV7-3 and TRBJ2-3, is GAGVSQTPSNKVTEKGKYVELRCDPISGHTALYWYRQSLGQGPEFLIYFQGTGAADDSGLPNDRFFAVRPEGSVSTLKIQRTERGDSAVYLCASSPGQGTDTQYFGPGTRLTVL.

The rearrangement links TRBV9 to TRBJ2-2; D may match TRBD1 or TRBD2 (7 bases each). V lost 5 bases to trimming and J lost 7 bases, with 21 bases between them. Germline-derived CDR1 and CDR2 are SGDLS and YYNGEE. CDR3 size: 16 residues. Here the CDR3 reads CASSPTTGTISGELFF. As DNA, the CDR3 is TGTGCCAGCAGTCCCACGACAGGGACTATCAGCGGGGAGCTGTTTTTT.

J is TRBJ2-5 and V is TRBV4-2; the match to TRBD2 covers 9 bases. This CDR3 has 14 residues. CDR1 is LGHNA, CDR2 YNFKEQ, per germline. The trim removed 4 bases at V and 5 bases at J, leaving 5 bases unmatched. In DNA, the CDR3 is TGTGCCAGCAGCCCGAGGGCGGGGGGGGAGACCCAGTACTTC. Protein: CASSPRAGGETQYF.

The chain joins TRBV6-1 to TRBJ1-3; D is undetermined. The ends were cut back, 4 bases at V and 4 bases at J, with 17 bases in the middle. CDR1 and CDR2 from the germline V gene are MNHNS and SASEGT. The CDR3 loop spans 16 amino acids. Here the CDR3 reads CASSGSHRAPGNTIYF. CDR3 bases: TGTGCCAGCAGTGGATCACACCGCGCCCCAGGAAACACCATATATTTT.

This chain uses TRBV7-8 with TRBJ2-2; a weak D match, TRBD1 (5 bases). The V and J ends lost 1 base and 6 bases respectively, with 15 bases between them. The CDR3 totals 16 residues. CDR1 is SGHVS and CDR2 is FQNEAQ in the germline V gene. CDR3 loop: CASSLGAQGEAGELFF. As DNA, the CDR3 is TGTGCCAGCAGCTTAGGGGCTCAGGGCGAGGCCGGGGAGCTGTTTTTT.

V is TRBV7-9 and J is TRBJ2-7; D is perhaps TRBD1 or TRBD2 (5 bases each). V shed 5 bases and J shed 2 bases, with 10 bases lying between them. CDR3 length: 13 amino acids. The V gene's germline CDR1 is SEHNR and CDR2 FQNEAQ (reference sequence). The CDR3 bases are TGTGCCAGCAGCAGTCGGGACCCCTACGAGCAGTACTTC. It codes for CASSSRDPYEQYF.

The CDR3 DNA sequence: TGTGCCAGCAGCTTGGATGGACAGGGGATGAGTGGCTACACCTTC. Its protein product is CASSLDGQGMSGYTF. This rearrangement joins TRBV5-4 to TRBJ1-2; 9 bases are a match to TRBD1. V gave up 0 bases and J gave up 7 bases; unmatched junction bases: 7. This CDR3 spans 15 amino acids. The V gene's germline CDR1 is SGHNT and CDR2 YYREEE (reference sequence).

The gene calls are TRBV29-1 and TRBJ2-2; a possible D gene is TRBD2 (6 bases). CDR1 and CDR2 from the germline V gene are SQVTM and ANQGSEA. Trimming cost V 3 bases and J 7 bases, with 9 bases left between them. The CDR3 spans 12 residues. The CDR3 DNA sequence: TGCAGCGTTGAGTGGGGGGACGGGGAGCTGTTTTTT. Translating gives CSVEWGDGELFF.

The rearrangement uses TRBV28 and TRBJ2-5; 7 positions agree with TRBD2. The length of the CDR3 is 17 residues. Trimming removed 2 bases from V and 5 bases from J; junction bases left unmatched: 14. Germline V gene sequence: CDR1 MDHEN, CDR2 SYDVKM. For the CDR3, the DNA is TGTGCCAGCAGTTTAGGGGGACCGAGCGGGGACTACGAGACCCAGTACTTC. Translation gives CASSLGGPSGDYETQYF.

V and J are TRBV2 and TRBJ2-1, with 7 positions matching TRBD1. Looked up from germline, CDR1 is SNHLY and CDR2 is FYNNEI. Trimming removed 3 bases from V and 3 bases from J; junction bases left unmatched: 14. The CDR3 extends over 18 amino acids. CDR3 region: CASSEEEEGGDFYNEQFF. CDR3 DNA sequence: TGTGCCAGCAGTGAGGAAGAGGAAGGGGGCGATTTCTACAATGAGCAGTTCTTC.

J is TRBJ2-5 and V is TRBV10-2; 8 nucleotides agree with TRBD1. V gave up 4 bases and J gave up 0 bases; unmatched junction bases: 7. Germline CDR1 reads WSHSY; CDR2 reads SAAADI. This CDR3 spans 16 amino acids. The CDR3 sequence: CASSGAATGDQETQYF. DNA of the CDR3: TGCGCCAGCAGTGGGGCGGCGACAGGGGACCAAGAGACCCAGTACTTC.